A single sample is the source of the 9 T cell receptor beta chains below, sequenced in a study of cytomegalovirus exposure and HLA in healthy donors. Method: immunoSEQ multiplex PCR; TCRdb's copy keeps in-frame clones and lacks some. The table records about 330,000 clones, roughly nine tenths of them present only once. The sample taken for sequencing was PBMCs. These TCRs come from a woman in her 30s in good health and CMV-seropositive.

The chain recombines TRBV5-4 with TRBJ1-2; 7 bases fit TRBD1. CDR1 and CDR2 from the germline V gene are SGHNT and YYREEE (reference sequence). The ends lost 0 bases at V and 8 bases at J; junction bases unmatched: 10. The CDR3 loop spans 15 amino acids. The CDR3 reads CASSLVRGRSNGYTF. The CDR3 bases are TGTGCCAGCAGCTTGGTAAGGGGGCGGTCCAACGGCTACACCTTC.

V is TRBV9 and J is TRBJ2-5; weak D call: TRBD1 (5 bases). CDR1 and CDR2 (germline): SGDLS, YYNGEE. With 0 bases removed from V and 3 bases from J, the gap between germline ends came to 6 bases. The CDR3 runs 13 residues. The CDR3 here is CASSVAGKETQYF. DNA for the CDR3: TGTGCCAGCAGCGTAGCAGGGAAAGAGACCCAGTACTTC.

The chain links TRBV7-2 to TRBJ1-2; a possible D gene is TRBD1 (5 bases). Trimming took off 3 bases at V and 6 bases at J, with 14 bases between the two ends. Germline CDR1 and CDR2: SGHTA and FQGNSA. The CDR3 runs 14 residues. The CDR3 region is CASSFYRSGDGYTF. CDR3 coding DNA: TGTGCCAGCAGCTTCTACCGTTCGGGGGATGGCTACACCTTC.

This clone was counted a single time. V usage is TRBV6-1 and J usage is TRBJ2-7; 7 bases align to TRBD1. With 4 bases clipped from V and 1 base from J, the junction kept 1 base outside the gene matches. Per germline, CDR1 MNHNS and CDR2 SASEGT. The CDR3 is made up of 13 amino acids. This chain's CDR3 is CASSATGSYEQYF. The CDR3 coding sequence is TGTGCCAGCAGTGCGACAGGGTCCTACGAGCAGTACTTC.

This chain uses TRBV9 with TRBJ2-1, with TRBD2 matching 8 bases. CDR3 length: 15 residues. Trimming at V came to 4 bases and at J to 10 bases, leaving 13 bases not matched to a gene. Germline V gene data show CDR1 as SGDLS and CDR2 as YYNGEE. CDR3 sequence: CASSPRPAGEGEQFF. The CDR3 region has the DNA TGTGCCAGCAGCCCTAGACCAGCGGGAGAAGGAGAGCAGTTCTTC.

The V and J genes are TRBV6-1 and TRBJ1-5; 7 positions match TRBD1. There are 15 residues in the CDR3. The junction had 1 base not matched to a gene; V was cut back by 1 base and J by 1 base. CDR1 and CDR2 from the germline V gene are MNHNS and SASEGT. The CDR3 sequence is CASSEGRGSNQPQHF. CDR3 DNA: TGTGCCAGCAGTGAAGGCAGGGGGAGCAATCAGCCCCAGCATTTT.

The chain recombines TRBV7-9 with TRBJ1-1; no definite D call. Germline CDR1 SEHNR, CDR2 FQNEAQ (reference sequence). The CDR3 covers 14 residues. Trimming took off 1 base at V and 1 base at J, with 7 bases between the two ends. The CDR3 region is CASSLEGENTEAFF. DNA of the CDR3: TGTGCCAGCAGCTTAGAAGGAGAGAACACTGAAGCTTTCTTT. Combining the CDR3 with reference TRBV7-9 and TRBJ1-1 gives the whole variable domain DTGVSQNPRHKITKRGQNVTFRCDPISEHNRLYWYRQTLGQGPEFLTYFQNEAQLEKSRLLSDRFSAERPKGSFSTLEIQRTEQGDSAMYLCASSLEGENTEAFFGQGTRLTVV.

This chain connects TRBV19 to TRBJ1-1; 7 bases fit TRBD1. The germline CDR1 and CDR2 sequences are LNHDA and SQIVND (reference sequence). This CDR3 spans 14 amino acids. The V and J ends lost 10 bases and 0 bases, in that order; junction bases with no gene match: 8. CDR3 region: CATTGTAMNTEAFF. The CDR3 DNA reads as TGTGCCACCACCGGGACAGCCATGAACACTGAAGCTTTCTTT.

The rearrangement joins TRBV19 to TRBJ2-1, with TRBD2 matching 7 bases. Germline-derived CDR1 and CDR2 are LNHDA and SQIVND (reference sequence). The CDR3 length is 13 residues. V shed 5 bases and J 7 bases; nucleotides not matched to a gene: 5. The CDR3 coding sequence is TGTGCCAGTAGTGACGGGGGGACGAATGAGCAGTTCTTC. It encodes CASSDGGTNEQFF.